One sample yielded the 27 T cell receptor beta chains listed below, sequenced in a study of T cell clones after liver transplantation. Repertoires were generated with immunoSEQ multiplex PCR, while TCRdb's copy carries only in-frame clones and drops some. The sample consists of about 75,000 clones, around 84% of them appearing once. The source was CD4+ T cells from blood, collected around 48 months after liver transplant. These receptors all come from a human patient who received a liver transplant. The graft donor may have contributed some T cells.

This clone has only one observation. The J gene is TRBJ1-5, the V gene TRBV11-3; no firm D call. Trimming shortened V by 5 bases and J by 7 bases, and 9 bases separated the two germline ends. Germline assignment: CDR1 SGHNT and CDR2 YENEEA. The CDR3 covers 12 residues. The CDR3 DNA follows: TGTGCCAGCAGCCTTGAGATCCAGCCCCAGCATTTT. It encodes CASSLEIQPQHF.

The chain has TRBV28 and TRBJ2-7, with D perhaps matching TRBD1 (8 bases). Germline V gene lookup returns CDR1 MDHEN and CDR2 SYDVKM. This CDR3 contains 15 residues. V lost 6 bases and J 5 bases, leaving 20 bases between the germline ends. The CDR3 here is CASRSAGQVRDEQYF. CDR3 coding DNA: TGTGCCAGCAGGTCAGCGGGACAGGTCCGCGACGAGCAGTACTTC. The complete variable domain, with remaining parts taken from reference TRBV28 and TRBJ2-7, reads DVKVTQSSRYLVKRTGEKVFLECVQDMDHENMFWYRQDPGLGLRLIYFSYDVKMKEKGDIPEGYSVSREKKERFSLILESASTNQTSMYLCASRSAGQVRDEQYFGPGTRLTVT.

The chain is built from TRBV5-8 and TRBJ1-2; D remains unclear. The germline CDR1 and CDR2 sequences are SGHTS and YDEGEE. V lost 4 bases and J 1 base, leaving 5 bases between the germline ends. The CDR3 length is 12 residues. The CDR3 reads CASSLVNYGYTF. The CDR3 nucleotides are TGTGCCAGCAGCCTAGTTAACTATGGCTACACCTTC. Looking up the rest from reference TRBV5-8 and TRBJ1-2 gives the full variable domain: EAGVTQSPTHLIKTRGQQATLRCSPISGHTSVYWYQQALGLGLQFLLWYDEGEERNRGNFPPRFSGRQFPNYSSELNVNALELEDSALYLCASSLVNYGYTFGSGTRLTVV.

The chain couples TRBV5-1 to TRBJ2-5, with D tentatively TRBD2 (6 bases). CDR1 SGHRS and CDR2 YFSETQ come from the germline V gene. This CDR3 has 15 residues. V lost 0 bases to trimming and J lost 1 base, with 10 bases between them. CDR3 amino acids: CASSLGGGVQETQYF. The CDR3 DNA is TGCGCCAGCAGCTTGGGAGGCGGGGTCCAAGAGACCCAGTACTTC. Supplemented by reference TRBV5-1 and TRBJ2-5, the full variable domain reads KAGVTQTPRYLIKTRGQQVTLSCSPISGHRSVSWYQQTPGQGLQFLFEYFSETQRNKGNFPGRFSGRQFSNSRSEMNVSTLELGDSALYLCASSLGGGVQETQYFGPGTRLLVL.

The chain employs TRBV7-2 and TRBJ2-3; D possibly corresponds to TRBD1 (6 bases). The CDR3 covers 18 residues. From germline, CDR1 is SGHTA and CDR2 FQGNSA. The V end lost 5 bases, the J end lost 0 bases, and 21 bases lay between the germline ends. Here the CDR3 reads CASSPPPTGSHSTDTQYF. DNA of the CDR3: TGTGCCAGCAGCCCACCGCCGACAGGATCCCATAGCACAGATACGCAGTATTTT.

The count of this clone is one. Distinct nucleotide sequences in the sample also encode this CDR3. The V call is TRBV6-1, the J call TRBJ2-7, with D perhaps matching TRBD1 (6 bases). This CDR3 region has 15 residues. The V gene's germline CDR1 is MNHNS and CDR2 SASEGT. Trimming cost V 6 bases and J 6 bases, with 21 bases left between them. The CDR3 spells CASSGRTRGGSEQYF. Written as DNA, the CDR3 is TGTGCCAGCAGCGGACGGACCCGAGGGGGTTCCGAGCAGTACTTC.

As DNA, the CDR3 is TGCAGTACCTACGAGCAGTACTTC. Translated, it gives CSTYEQYF. V and J are TRBV20-1 and TRBJ2-7; no clear D gene. The V end was cut by 8 bases, the J end by 2 bases, with 1 base between. This CDR3 comprises 8 residues. Germline loops: CDR1 DFQATT, CDR2 SNEGSKA (reference sequence).

The chain carries TRBV7-8 and TRBJ2-7; no firm D call. Per germline, CDR1 SGHVS and CDR2 FQNEAQ. Trimming took off 4 bases at V and 3 bases at J, with 10 bases between the two ends. The CDR3 spans 13 residues. CDR3 protein: CASSWDTLYEQYF. Written as DNA, the CDR3 is TGTGCCAGCAGCTGGGATACCCTCTACGAGCAGTACTTC.

The J gene is TRBJ2-3, the V gene TRBV14, with a weak D call TRBD2 (5 bases). The V end was cut by 4 bases, the J end by 9 bases, with 11 bases between. The CDR3 is made up of 12 amino acids. Germline V gene sequence: CDR1 SGHDN, CDR2 FVKESK. The CDR3 DNA sequence: TGTGCCAGCAGCCCCAGGAGCGGCACGCAGTATTTT. Translation gives CASSPRSGTQYF.

The V and J genes are TRBV7-3 and TRBJ2-2; D call uncertain. The CDR3 has 13 residues. Germline CDR1 is SGHTA and CDR2 is FQGTGA. V lost 1 base to trimming and J lost 7 bases, with 7 bases between them. Here the CDR3 reads CASSLMPGGELFF. The CDR3 DNA reads as TGTGCCAGCAGCTTAATGCCAGGCGGGGAGCTGTTTTTT.

The V call is TRBV28, the J call TRBJ2-7; D gene uncertain. Trimming took off 7 bases at V and 2 bases at J, with 12 bases between the two ends. The CDR3 spans 13 residues. Germline V gives CDR1 MDHEN, CDR2 SYDVKM. The CDR3 protein is CASTLASPYEQYF. CDR3 DNA sequence: TGTGCCAGCACTTTGGCGAGCCCCTACGAGCAGTACTTC.

The CDR3 region is CASSLFVEGNYEQYF. The DNA for the CDR3 is TGTGCCAGCAGTTTATTCGTTGAGGGAAACTACGAGCAGTACTTC. The chain joins TRBV27 to TRBJ2-7; a possible D gene is TRBD2 (5 bases). The CDR3 has 15 residues. Trimming took 1 base from V and 3 from J, leaving 13 bases between them. CDR1 is MNHEY, CDR2 SMNVEV, per germline (reference sequence).

The rearrangement joins TRBV7-2 to TRBJ2-5; D remains ambiguous. CDR1 is SGHTA and CDR2 is FQGNSA in the germline V gene. The CDR3 loop spans 11 amino acids. V lost 6 bases to trimming and J lost 5 bases, with 7 bases between them. The CDR3 DNA sequence: TGTGCCAGCAGGAGTACGGAGACCCAGTACTTC. Protein: CASRSTETQYF.

This clone was recorded only once. V usage is TRBV7-2 and J usage is TRBJ2-7; D is unresolved. Per germline, CDR1 SGHTA and CDR2 FQGNSA. The V and J ends lost 5 bases and 2 bases respectively, with 19 bases between them. The CDR3 consists of 16 residues. The CDR3 DNA reads TGTGCCAGCAGCGTGAGGTTGGGTGACATACCCTACGAGCAGTACTTC. Its protein product is CASSVRLGDIPYEQYF.

V is TRBV7-2 and J is TRBJ2-2; 12 bases are a match to TRBD2. Unmatched junction bases numbered 4, after V lost 8 bases and J lost 0 bases. This CDR3 is 16 amino acids long. Germline CDR1 reads SGHTA; CDR2 reads FQGNSA. This CDR3 reads CASPTSGGTNTGELFF. The CDR3 DNA follows: TGTGCCAGCCCGACTAGCGGGGGCACGAACACCGGGGAGCTGTTTTTT. The full variable domain, with the rest looked up from reference TRBV7-2 and TRBJ2-2, is GAGVSQSPSNKVTEKGKDVELRCDPISGHTALYWYRQSLGQGLEFLIYFQGNSAPDKSGLPSDRFSAERTGGSVSTLTIQRTQQEDSAVYLCASPTSGGTNTGELFFGEGSRLTVL.

The chain uses TRBV10-3 and TRBJ2-7; TRBD1 matches at 9 bases. The ends lost 6 bases at V and 5 bases at J; junction bases unmatched: 2. The germline V gene encodes CDR1 ENHRY and CDR2 SYGVKD. This CDR3 is built from 12 residues. CDR3 sequence (DNA): TGTGCCATCAGCACAGGGGGCGACGAGCAGTACTTC. Translating it yields CAISTGGDEQYF.

The CDR3: CASSPRTSGWARETQYF. The CDR3 DNA is TGTGCCAGCAGCCCGCGGACTAGCGGGTGGGCTCGGGAGACCCAGTACTTC. The V and J genes are TRBV7-2 and TRBJ2-5; 11 bases align to TRBD2. Per germline, CDR1 SGHTA and CDR2 FQGNSA. This CDR3 is built from 17 residues. V was clipped by 5 bases and J by 5 bases; unmatched bases: 13.

This chain joins TRBV10-2 and TRBJ2-1; D possibly corresponds to TRBD2 (6 bases). The CDR3 runs to 14 residues. V dropped 5 bases and J dropped 7 bases, with 15 bases sitting between them. Germline V gene data show CDR1 as WSHSY and CDR2 as SAAADI. For the CDR3, the DNA is TGCGCCAGCAGTCCGGTAGGCGCGGGGAATGAGCAGTTCTTC. This gives the protein CASSPVGAGNEQFF.

V gene TRBV6-6 combines with J gene TRBJ1-5; possible D gene TRBD1, 5 bases. Per germline, CDR1 MNHNY and CDR2 SVGAGI (reference sequence). This CDR3 has 16 residues. Trimming took 4 bases from V and 3 from J, leaving 16 bases between them. The CDR3 protein is CASSWGASRPNQPQHF. The CDR3, as DNA: TGTGCCAGCAGTTGGGGCGCTAGCAGGCCCAATCAGCCCCAGCATTTT.

The chain is built from TRBV27 and TRBJ1-3; possibly TRBD1 for D (5 bases). V was cut by 0 bases and J by 4 bases, with 7 bases left in between. This CDR3 has 14 amino acids. Germline CDR1 is MNHEY and CDR2 is SMNVEV (reference sequence). CDR3 sequence reads: CASSLSYRGNTIYF. The CDR3 nucleotides read TGTGCCAGCAGTTTATCTTACAGGGGAAACACCATATATTTT.

V is TRBV2 and J is TRBJ1-1; the match to TRBD1 covers 9 bases. Germline assignment: CDR1 SNHLY and CDR2 FYNNEI. V was pared by 9 bases and J by 4 bases, with 0 bases of the junction left unmatched. This CDR3 has 11 residues. The CDR3 region is CARTGGTEAFF. The CDR3 coding sequence is TGTGCCAGGACAGGGGGCACTGAAGCTTTCTTT.

This clone was seen only a few times. CDR3 DNA: TGTGCCAGCAGCTTACAGGGTACCACCGGGGAGCTGTTTTTT. This gives the protein CASSLQGTTGELFF. J is TRBJ2-2 and V is TRBV7-2, with D perhaps TRBD1 (5 bases). The CDR3 has 14 amino acids. Deletions cut 2 bases from V and 4 bases from J, with 8 bases between. Germline V CDR1 and CDR2: SGHTA, FQGNSA.

The rearrangement uses TRBV19 and TRBJ2-7; D might be TRBD1 or TRBD2, each matching 6 bases. The CDR3 consists of 15 residues. Trimming took 7 bases from V and 5 from J, leaving 21 bases between them. Germline values: CDR1 LNHDA, CDR2 SQIVND (reference sequence). The CDR3 coding sequence is TGTGCCAGTAATAATGGCGGGACACCAACACACGAGCAGTACTTC. This encodes CASNNGGTPTHEQYF.

V is TRBV7-2 and J is TRBJ1-6; TRBD1 is a possible D gene (6 bases). This CDR3 has 14 amino acids. V was shortened by 4 bases and J by 7 bases, with 11 bases between the two germline ends. Germline CDR1 reads SGHTA; CDR2 reads FQGNSA. DNA for the CDR3: TGTGCCAGCAGCTGGGGACAACCAAATTCACCCCTCCACTTT. It specifies CASSWGQPNSPLHF.

The V gene is TRBV5-6, the J gene TRBJ2-2; D might be TRBD2 (5 bases). Trimming removed 5 bases from V and 3 bases from J, with 17 bases in between. Germline CDR1 is SGHDT and CDR2 is YYEEEE. CDR3 size: 16 residues. The CDR3: CASSIRGQDDTGELFF. CDR3 nucleotides: TGTGCCAGCAGTATACGCGGGCAAGACGACACCGGGGAGCTGTTTTTT.

This sequence joins TRBV5-6 and TRBJ2-3; D ambiguous. The ends were cut back, 3 bases at V and 2 bases at J, with 13 bases in the middle. Germline V CDR1 and CDR2: SGHDT, YYEEEE. The CDR3 extends over 15 amino acids. The CDR3, as DNA: TGTGCCAGCAGCTCGAACACAATTTCCACAGATACGCAGTATTTT. Its protein is CASSSNTISTDTQYF.

This chain joins TRBV7-2 and TRBJ2-2; D gene uncertain. This CDR3 is built from 15 residues. With 5 bases removed from V and 0 bases from J, the gap between germline ends came to 10 bases. Germline values: CDR1 SGHTA, CDR2 FQGNSA. DNA for the CDR3: TGTGCCAGCAGCCTAACTCGAGCGAACACCGGGGAGCTGTTTTTT. Protein product: CASSLTRANTGELFF.